Sequencing of this T cell receptor beta chain was carried out in a study of graft-versus-host responses after intestinal transplantation. Study-wide background: All recipients got anti-thymocyte globulin induction, then tacrolimus and steroids for roughly 3 years.

Notes on this clone: Its specificity is not known.

The V gene's germline CDR1 is MGHRA and CDR2 YSYEKL. With V trimmed by 1 base and J by 5 bases, 8 bases remained unmatched. This CDR3 comprises 17 residues. Here immunoSEQ multiplex PCR was the method, and the copy in TCRdb shows in-frame clones only, minus some. The repertoire holds roughly 19,000 clones, with approximately 70% as singletons. Investigators treated the graft tissue so that it released intraepithelial and lamina propria lymphocytes. Whole-study results and caveats: Detected in recipient marrow were GvH clones, some of which were first observed in ileum or blood.

This clonotype originated in a human patient who received an intestinal transplant, so some T cells may come from the graft donor. The input for sequencing was ileum tissue, taken about 20 days after intestinal transplant. V and J are TRBV4-1 and TRBJ2-5, with 12 bases fitting TRBD2. CDR3 in DNA: TGCGCCAGCAGCCAAGGGGCCCGGCTAGCGGGAGGGGAGACCCAGTACTTC. This sequence encodes CASSQGARLAGGETQYF.